The present entry profiles one TCR beta chain with its context. Data came from immunoSEQ multiplex PCR; TCRdb stores just in-frame clones and leaves some out. The data contain 180,000 or so clones, about 84% of them singletons. The record originates from a study of blood T cell repertoires in COVID-19. Across the whole study: Collection of acute and convalescent COVID-19 samples took place in the United States, Italy and Spain. T cells, B-cell-depleted T cells, or PBMCs provided the cDNA or gDNA that served as material.

Per germline, CDR1 LNHDA and CDR2 SQIVND (reference sequence). This CDR3 is 14 amino acids long. The V end was cut by 2 bases, the J end by 7 bases, with 14 bases between. This sequence was found in a woman aged 25-40 years who had recovered from COVID-19. This chain uses TRBV19 with TRBJ1-2; D possibly corresponds to TRBD1 (5 bases). The sequencing input was PBMCs or T cells enriched from blood (not recorded which). This CDR3 reads CASSIQGGATGYTF. DNA for the CDR3: TGTGCCAGTAGTATACAGGGAGGCGCGACTGGCTACACCTTC.